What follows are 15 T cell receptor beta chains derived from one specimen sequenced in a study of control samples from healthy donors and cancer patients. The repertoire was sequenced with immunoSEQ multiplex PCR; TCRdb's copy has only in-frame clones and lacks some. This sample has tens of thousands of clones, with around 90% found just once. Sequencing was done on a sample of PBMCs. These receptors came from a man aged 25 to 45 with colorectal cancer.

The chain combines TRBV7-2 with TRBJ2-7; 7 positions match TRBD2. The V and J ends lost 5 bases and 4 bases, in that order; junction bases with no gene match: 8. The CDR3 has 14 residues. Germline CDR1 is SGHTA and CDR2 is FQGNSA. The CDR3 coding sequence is TGTGCCAGCAGCCCTAGCGGCCTGGATTACGAGCAGTACTTC. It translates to CASSPSGLDYEQYF.

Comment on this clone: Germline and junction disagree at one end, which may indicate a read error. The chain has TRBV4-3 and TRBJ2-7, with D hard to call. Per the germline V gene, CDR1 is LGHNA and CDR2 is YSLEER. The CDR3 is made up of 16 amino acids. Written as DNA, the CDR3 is TGCGCCAGCAGCCAAGAATCATCGGGCAGCTCCTACGGGCAGTACTTC. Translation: CASSQESSGSSYGQYF.

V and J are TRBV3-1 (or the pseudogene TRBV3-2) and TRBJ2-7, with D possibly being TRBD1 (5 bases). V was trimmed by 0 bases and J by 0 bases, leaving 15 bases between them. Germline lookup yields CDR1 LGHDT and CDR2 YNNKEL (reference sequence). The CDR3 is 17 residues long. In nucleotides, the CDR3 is TGTGCCAGCAGCCAAGACCCGCCAGGGCTCGACTCCTACGAGCAGTACTTC. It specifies CASSQDPPGLDSYEQYF.

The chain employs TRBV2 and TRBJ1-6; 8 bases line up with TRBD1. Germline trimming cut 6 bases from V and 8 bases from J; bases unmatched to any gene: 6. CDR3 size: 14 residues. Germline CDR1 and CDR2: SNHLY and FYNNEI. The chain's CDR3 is CASRRTGQYSPLHF. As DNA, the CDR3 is TGTGCCAGCAGGAGGACAGGGCAATATTCACCCCTCCACTTT.

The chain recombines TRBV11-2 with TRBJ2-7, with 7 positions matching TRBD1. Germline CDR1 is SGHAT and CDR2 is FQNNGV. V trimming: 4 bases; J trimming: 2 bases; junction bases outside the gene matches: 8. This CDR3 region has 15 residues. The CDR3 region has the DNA TGTGCCAGCAGCTCTTACCGGGACAGAGCCTACGAGCAGTACTTC. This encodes CASSSYRDRAYEQYF.

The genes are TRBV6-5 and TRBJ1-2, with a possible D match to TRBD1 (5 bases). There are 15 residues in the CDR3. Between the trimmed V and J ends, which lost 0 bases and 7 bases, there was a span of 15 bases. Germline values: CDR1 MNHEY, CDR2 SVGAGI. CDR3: CASSYSRGDGPGYTF. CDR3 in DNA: TGTGCCAGCAGTTACTCGAGAGGGGATGGGCCTGGCTACACCTTC.

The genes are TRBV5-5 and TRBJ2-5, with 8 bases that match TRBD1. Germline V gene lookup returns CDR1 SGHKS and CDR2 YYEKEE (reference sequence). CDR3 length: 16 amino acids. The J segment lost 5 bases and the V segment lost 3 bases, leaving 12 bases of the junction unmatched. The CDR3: CASSYPSGGAGETQYF. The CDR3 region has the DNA TGTGCCAGCAGCTACCCATCAGGGGGCGCCGGGGAGACCCAGTACTTC.

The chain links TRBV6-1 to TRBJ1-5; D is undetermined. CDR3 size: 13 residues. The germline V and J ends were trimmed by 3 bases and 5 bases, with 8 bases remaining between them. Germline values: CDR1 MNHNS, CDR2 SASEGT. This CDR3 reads CASSEYGYQPQHF. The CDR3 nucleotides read TGTGCCAGCAGTGAGTACGGTTATCAGCCCCAGCATTTT.

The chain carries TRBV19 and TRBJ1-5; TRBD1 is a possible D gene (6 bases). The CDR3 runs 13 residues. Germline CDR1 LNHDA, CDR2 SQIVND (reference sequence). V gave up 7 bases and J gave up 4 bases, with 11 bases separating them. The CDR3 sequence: CASMDRSNQPQHF. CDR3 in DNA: TGTGCCAGTATGGACAGATCGAATCAGCCCCAGCATTTT.

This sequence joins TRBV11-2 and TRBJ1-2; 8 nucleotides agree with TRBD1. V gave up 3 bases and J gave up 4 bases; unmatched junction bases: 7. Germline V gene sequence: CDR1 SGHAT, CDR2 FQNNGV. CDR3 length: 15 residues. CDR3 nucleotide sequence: TGTGCCAGCAGCTTTCGACAGGGGTACAGCTATGGCTACACCTTC. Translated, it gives CASSFRQGYSYGYTF.

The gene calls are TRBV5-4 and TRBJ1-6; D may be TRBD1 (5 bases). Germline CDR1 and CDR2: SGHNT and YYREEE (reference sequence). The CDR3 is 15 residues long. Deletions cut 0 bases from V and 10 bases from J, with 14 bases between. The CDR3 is CASSLEVSGRSPLHF. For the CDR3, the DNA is TGTGCCAGCAGCTTGGAGGTCTCAGGGAGATCACCCCTCCACTTT.

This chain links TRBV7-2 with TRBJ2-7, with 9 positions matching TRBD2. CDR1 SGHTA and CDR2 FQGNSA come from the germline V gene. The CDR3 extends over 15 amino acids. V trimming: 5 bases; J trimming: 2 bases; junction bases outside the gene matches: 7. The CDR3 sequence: CASSPGREGAYEQYF. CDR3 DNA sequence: TGTGCCAGCAGCCCCGGGCGGGAGGGGGCCTACGAGCAGTACTTC. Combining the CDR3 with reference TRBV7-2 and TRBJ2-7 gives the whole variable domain GAGVSQSPSNKVTEKGKDVELRCDPISGHTALYWYRQSLGQGLEFLIYFQGNSAPDKSGLPSDRFSAERTGGSVSTLTIQRTQQEDSAVYLCASSPGREGAYEQYFGPGTRLTVT.

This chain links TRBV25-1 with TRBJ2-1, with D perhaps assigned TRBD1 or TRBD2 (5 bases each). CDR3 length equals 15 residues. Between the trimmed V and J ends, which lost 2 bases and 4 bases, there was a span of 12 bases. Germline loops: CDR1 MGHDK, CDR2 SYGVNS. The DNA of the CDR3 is TGTGCCAGCAGTGAACCGGGACGGCTTTACAATGAGCAGTTCTTC. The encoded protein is CASSEPGRLYNEQFF.

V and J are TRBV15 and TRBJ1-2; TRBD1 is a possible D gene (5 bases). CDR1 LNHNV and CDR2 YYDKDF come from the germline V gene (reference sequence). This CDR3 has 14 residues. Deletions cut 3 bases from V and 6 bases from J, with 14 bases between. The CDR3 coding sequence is TGTGCCACCAGCAGGACTGCAGGGTCTGATGGCTACACCTTC. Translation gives CATSRTAGSDGYTF. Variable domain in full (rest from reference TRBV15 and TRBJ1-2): DAMVIQNPRYQVTQFGKPVTLSCSQTLNHNVMYWYQQKSSQAPKLLFHYYDKDFNNEADTPDNFQSRRPNTSFCFLDIRSPGLGDTAMYLCATSRTAGSDGYTFGSGTRLTVV.

CDR3 bases: TGTGCCAGCCGGGGGAGGGCCTATAGGGGCCCTGAGCAGTTCTTC. This encodes CASRGRAYRGPEQFF. The chain combines TRBV11-2 with TRBJ2-1, with TRBD2 identical over 7 bases. From germline, CDR1 is SGHAT and CDR2 FQNNGV. This CDR3 spans 15 amino acids. The V gene end was trimmed by 8 bases and the J gene end by 9 bases; junction bases not matched to a gene: 16.